This is a list of T cell receptor beta chains from one sample in a study of response to subunit inactivated influenza vaccine. TCRdb analysed the RT-PCR reads with MiXCR anew, one entry per CDR3 protein. The sample lists 700,000 to 800,000 distinct CDR3 sequences, about a fifth occurring once. Sequencing was performed on PBMCs from blood, taken about 5 days after vaccination. The source is a man aged 50 or older who received an inactivated influenza vaccine. Both conserved end residues are part of each CDR3. Fields, in order: V gene, J gene, D gene, clone size, CDR3 DNA, CDR3 protein. D genes are given only for firm matches. Clone sizes are given selectively: once, few, many, or a class where the clone is expanded.

V gene: TRBV6-5
J gene: TRBJ2-6
D gene: NA
clone size: few
CDR3 DNA: TGTGCCAGCAGTTACTTAACAGGGTCTCCCGGGGCCAACGTCCTGACTTTC
CDR3 protein: CASSYLTGSPGANVLTF

V gene: TRBV7-9
J gene: TRBJ2-2
D gene: TRBD2
clone size: NA
CDR3 DNA: TGTGCCAGCAGCCACGGGACTAGCTTAACCGGGGAGCTGTTTTTT
CDR3 protein: CASSHGTSLTGELFF

V gene: TRBV13
J gene: TRBJ2-5
D gene: NA
clone size: few
CDR3 DNA: TGTGCCAGCAGCTTAGATTCGGGGACCCAGTACTTC
CDR3 protein: CASSLDSGTQYF

V gene: TRBV4-2
J gene: TRBJ1-6
D gene: NA
clone size: few
CDR3 DNA: TGTGCCAGCAGCCAAGATCAGTGGGGGGCGCGGGTTAATTCACCCCTCCACTTT
CDR3 protein: CASSQDQWGARVNSPLHF

V gene: TRBV11-2
J gene: TRBJ1-1
D gene: NA
clone size: few
CDR3 DNA: TGTGCCAGCAGCTTAGTGACGTGGGGGGATGGCACTGAAGCTTTCTTT
CDR3 protein: CASSLVTWGDGTEAFF

V gene: TRBV29-1
J gene: TRBJ2-1
D gene: TRBD1
clone size: NA
CDR3 DNA: TGCAGCGTTGAAGAATCGATAGGGACAGGGGGAAGCCAGTTCTTC
CDR3 protein: CSVEESIGTGGSQFF

V gene: TRBV7-2
J gene: TRBJ2-7
D gene: TRBD2
clone size: few
CDR3 DNA: TGTGCCAGCAGCAATAGCGGGGGGTTCGAGCAGTACTTC
CDR3 protein: CASSNSGGFEQYF

V gene: TRBV5-1
J gene: TRBJ2-7
D gene: TRBD2
clone size: many
CDR3 DNA: TGTGCCAGCAGTTTAGGCGGGGGGAGCTCCTACGAGCAGTACTTC
CDR3 protein: CASSLGGGSSYEQYF

V gene: TRBV5-1
J gene: TRBJ2-2
D gene: NA
clone size: few
CDR3 DNA: TGCGCCAGCAGCTTGACGGCCCTCACCGGGGAGCTGTTTTTT
CDR3 protein: CASSLTALTGELFF

V gene: TRBV20-1
J gene: TRBJ1-2
D gene: NA
clone size: few
CDR3 DNA: TGCAGTGCTAGAAGGTACCCTCCAGATTCTAACTATGGCTACACCTTC
CDR3 protein: CSARRYPPDSNYGYTF

V gene: TRBV6-2/TRBV6-3
J gene: TRBJ2-1
D gene: NA
clone size: NA
CDR3 DNA: TGTGCCAGCAGTTTTCTTGATGGGCCCAATGAGCAGTTCTTC
CDR3 protein: CASSFLDGPNEQFF

V gene: TRBV7-6
J gene: TRBJ2-3
D gene: TRBD2
clone size: NA
CDR3 DNA: TGTGCCAGCAGCTTCGGCGGGAGGTACACTAGCACAGATACGCAGTATTTT
CDR3 protein: CASSFGGRYTSTDTQYF

V gene: TRBV6-2/TRBV6-3
J gene: TRBJ1-5
D gene: NA
clone size: NA
CDR3 DNA: TGTGCCAGCAGTTACTACAGGGACACGATGGAGCCCCAGCATTTT
CDR3 protein: CASSYYRDTMEPQHF

V gene: TRBV25-1
J gene: TRBJ2-3
D gene: NA
clone size: many
CDR3 DNA: TGTGCCAGCAGTGAATACCACGAGCGCACAGATACGCAGTATTTT
CDR3 protein: CASSEYHERTDTQYF

V gene: TRBV29-1
J gene: TRBJ1-1
D gene: NA
clone size: NA
CDR3 DNA: TGCAGCGTGGATAAGAACACTGAAGCTTTCTTT
CDR3 protein: CSVDKNTEAFF

V gene: TRBV5-1
J gene: TRBJ1-2
D gene: TRBD1
clone size: few
CDR3 DNA: TGCGCCAGCAGCACGAGGACAGGGAGAGTTTTTGACTATGGCTACACCTTC
CDR3 protein: CASSTRTGRVFDYGYTF

V gene: TRBV11-2
J gene: TRBJ2-3
D gene: TRBD1
clone size: few
CDR3 DNA: TGTGCCAGCAGCTTGGAAGGGGGCAAGGGGGATACGCAGTATTTT
CDR3 protein: CASSLEGGKGDTQYF

V gene: TRBV18
J gene: TRBJ2-1
D gene: NA
clone size: NA
CDR3 DNA: TGTGCCAGCTCACCACGTGAGCAAATTGGTTCCAATGAGCAGTTCTTC
CDR3 protein: CASSPREQIGSNEQFF

V gene: TRBV7-2
J gene: TRBJ1-2
D gene: NA
clone size: NA
CDR3 DNA: TGTGCCAGCAGCTTAGTGGCAGTTAGGAAGAACTATGGCTACACCTTC
CDR3 protein: CASSLVAVRKNYGYTF

V gene: TRBV7-8
J gene: TRBJ2-2
D gene: NA
clone size: many
CDR3 DNA: TGTGCCAGCAGCTCAGGGGTCACCGGGGAGCTGTTTTTT
CDR3 protein: CASSSGVTGELFF

V gene: TRBV20-1
J gene: TRBJ1-1
D gene: NA
clone size: NA
CDR3 DNA: TGCAGTGCAAACAGGGATGGGGACACTGAAGCTTTCTTT
CDR3 protein: CSANRDGDTEAFF

V gene: TRBV9
J gene: TRBJ2-3
D gene: NA
clone size: few
CDR3 DNA: TGTGCCAGCAGCGTAGAGGCGGGGTCGACAGATACGCAGTATTTT
CDR3 protein: CASSVEAGSTDTQYF

V gene: TRBV20-1
J gene: TRBJ1-5
D gene: NA
clone size: few
CDR3 DNA: TGCAGTGCGCGGACACTGATAGCCACGGATCAGCCCCAGCATTTT
CDR3 protein: CSARTLIATDQPQHF

V gene: TRBV12-3/TRBV12-4
J gene: TRBJ2-7
D gene: NA
clone size: NA
CDR3 DNA: TGTGCCAGCAGTCCATCAGCGTACCACGAGCAGTACTTC
CDR3 protein: CASSPSAYHEQYF

V gene: TRBV9
J gene: TRBJ2-5
D gene: NA
clone size: NA
CDR3 DNA: TGTGCCAGCAGCCCCCCGGGGGTAGGGTTACTGGAGACCCAGTACTTC
CDR3 protein: CASSPPGVGLLETQYF

V gene: TRBV5-5
J gene: TRBJ2-7
D gene: TRBD2
clone size: NA
CDR3 DNA: TGTGCCAGCAGCTTAGGACTAGCGGGAGGGCCGAGCTACGAGCAGTACTTC
CDR3 protein: CASSLGLAGGPSYEQYF

V gene: TRBV12-3/TRBV12-4
J gene: TRBJ1-1
D gene: NA
clone size: few
CDR3 DNA: TGTGCCAGCAGTAAACGGGTGGCGGACACTGAAGCTTTCTTT
CDR3 protein: CASSKRVADTEAFF

V gene: TRBV7-2
J gene: TRBJ2-3
D gene: NA
clone size: few
CDR3 DNA: TGTGCCAGCAGCTTAGCGGGTGGCAGGGCGACAGATACGCAGTATTTT
CDR3 protein: CASSLAGGRATDTQYF

V gene: TRBV5-1
J gene: TRBJ2-5
D gene: NA
clone size: few
CDR3 DNA: TGCGCCAGCAGATTTGCAGGGGAAGAGACCCAGTACTTC
CDR3 protein: CASRFAGEETQYF

V gene: TRBV5-1
J gene: TRBJ2-2
D gene: NA
clone size: few
CDR3 DNA: TGCGCCAGCAGCTTGGTGCGGGGACCTACGAACACCGGGGAGCTGTTTTTT
CDR3 protein: CASSLVRGPTNTGELFF

V gene: TRBV11-2
J gene: TRBJ1-2
D gene: NA
clone size: few
CDR3 DNA: TGTGCCAGCAGCCCCCTGGGACGAAGTGAAGGCTACACCTTC
CDR3 protein: CASSPLGRSEGYTF

V gene: TRBV7-9
J gene: TRBJ2-1
D gene: TRBD1
clone size: few
CDR3 DNA: TGTGCCAGCAGCCCTCAGACAGGGTCCAATGAGCAGTTCTTC
CDR3 protein: CASSPQTGSNEQFF

V gene: TRBV15
J gene: TRBJ1-1
D gene: NA
clone size: NA
CDR3 DNA: TGTGCCACCAGCAGAGTTCGGGGGTTGAACACTGAAGCTTTCTTT
CDR3 protein: CATSRVRGLNTEAFF

V gene: TRBV5-8
J gene: TRBJ2-5
D gene: NA
clone size: NA
CDR3 DNA: TGTGCCAGCAGCTTCCGGGGAAAGTACCAAGAGACCCAGTACTTC
CDR3 protein: CASSFRGKYQETQYF

V gene: TRBV12-3/TRBV12-4
J gene: TRBJ2-2
D gene: NA
clone size: few
CDR3 DNA: TGTGCCAGCAGTTTAGGGATGGCGAACACCGGGGAGCTGTTTTTT
CDR3 protein: CASSLGMANTGELFF

V gene: TRBV19
J gene: TRBJ1-5
D gene: NA
clone size: NA
CDR3 DNA: TGTGCCAGTAGTACCGGAGACAGATATTTAAAGCCCCAGCATTTT
CDR3 protein: CASSTGDRYLKPQHF

V gene: TRBV5-1
J gene: TRBJ2-7
D gene: TRBD2
clone size: many
CDR3 DNA: TGTGCCAGCAGCCTGCGGGGGGACTACGAGCAGTACTTC
CDR3 protein: CASSLRGDYEQYF

V gene: TRBV12-3/TRBV12-4
J gene: TRBJ2-1
D gene: TRBD2
clone size: NA
CDR3 DNA: TGTGCCAGCAGTTTAGAAGTAGGGGCGGGAGCTTGGCAGTTCTTC
CDR3 protein: CASSLEVGAGAWQFF

V gene: TRBV7-2
J gene: TRBJ2-3
D gene: NA
clone size: NA
CDR3 DNA: TGTGCCAGCAGCTTATTGGAACGGACAATCCCCACAGATACGCAGTATTTT
CDR3 protein: CASSLLERTIPTDTQYF

V gene: TRBV29-1
J gene: TRBJ2-2
D gene: NA
clone size: NA
CDR3 DNA: TGCAGCGTTTCCGAGGGGGGAACACCGGGGGAGCTGTTTTTT
CDR3 protein: CSVSEGGTPGELFF

V gene: TRBV9
J gene: TRBJ2-2
D gene: NA
clone size: many
CDR3 DNA: TGTGCCAGCAGTGCCTCCACCGGGGAGCTGTTTTTT
CDR3 protein: CASSASTGELFF

V gene: TRBV2
J gene: TRBJ1-1
D gene: TRBD1
clone size: few
CDR3 DNA: TGTGCCAGCAGGGACCACTTAACAGGGGTGACTGAAGCTTTCTTT
CDR3 protein: CASRDHLTGVTEAFF

V gene: TRBV27
J gene: TRBJ1-1
D gene: NA
clone size: NA
CDR3 DNA: TGTGCCAGCAGTTTATGGGCAGGACCGACGAACACTGAAGCTTTCTTT
CDR3 protein: CASSLWAGPTNTEAFF